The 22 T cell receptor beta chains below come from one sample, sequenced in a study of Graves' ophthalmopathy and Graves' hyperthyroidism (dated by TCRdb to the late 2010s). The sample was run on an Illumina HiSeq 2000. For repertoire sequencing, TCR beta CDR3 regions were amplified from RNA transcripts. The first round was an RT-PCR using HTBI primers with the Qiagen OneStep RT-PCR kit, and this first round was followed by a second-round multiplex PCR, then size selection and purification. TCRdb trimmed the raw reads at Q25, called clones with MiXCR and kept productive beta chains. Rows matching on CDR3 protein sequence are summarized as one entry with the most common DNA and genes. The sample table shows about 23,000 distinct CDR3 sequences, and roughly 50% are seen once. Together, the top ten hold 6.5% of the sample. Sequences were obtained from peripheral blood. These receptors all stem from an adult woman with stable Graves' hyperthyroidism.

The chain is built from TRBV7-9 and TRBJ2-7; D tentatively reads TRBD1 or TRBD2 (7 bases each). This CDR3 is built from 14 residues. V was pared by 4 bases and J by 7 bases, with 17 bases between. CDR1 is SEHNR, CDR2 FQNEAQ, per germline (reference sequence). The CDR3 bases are TGTGCCAGCAGCTCCCAGGGGGGGCTAACGGAGCAGTACTTC. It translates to CASSSQGGLTEQYF.

In DNA form, the CDR3 reads TGCAGTGCTAGAGGTCGACAGGGGGATCAGCCCCAGCATTTT. Translating gives CSARGRQGDQPQHF. The chain carries TRBV20-1 and TRBJ1-5; 9 bases fit TRBD1. Trimming cost V 1 base and J 5 bases; bases outside gene matches: 3. Germline-derived CDR1 and CDR2 are DFQATT and SNEGSKA (reference sequence). CDR3 length equals 14 residues.

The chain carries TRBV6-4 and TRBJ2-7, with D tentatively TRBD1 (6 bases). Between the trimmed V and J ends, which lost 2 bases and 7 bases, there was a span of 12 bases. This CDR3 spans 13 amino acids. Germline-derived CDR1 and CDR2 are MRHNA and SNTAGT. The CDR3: CASSDRDTGEQYF. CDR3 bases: TGTGCCAGCAGTGACAGGGACACCGGGGAGCAGTACTTC.

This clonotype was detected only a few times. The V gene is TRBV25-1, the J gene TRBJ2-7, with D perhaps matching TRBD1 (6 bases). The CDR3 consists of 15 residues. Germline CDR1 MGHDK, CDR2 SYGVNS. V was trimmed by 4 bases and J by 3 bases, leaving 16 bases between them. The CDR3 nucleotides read TGTGCCAGCAGTGCCGGGTCGGGACAAAACTACGAGCAGTACTTC. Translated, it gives CASSAGSGQNYEQYF.

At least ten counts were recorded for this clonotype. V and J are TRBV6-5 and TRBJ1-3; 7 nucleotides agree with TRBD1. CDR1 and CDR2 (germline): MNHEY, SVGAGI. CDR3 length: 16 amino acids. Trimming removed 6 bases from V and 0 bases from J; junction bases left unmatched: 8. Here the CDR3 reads CASSLGQPFSGNTIYF. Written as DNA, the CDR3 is TGTGCCAGCAGCTTGGGACAGCCCTTCTCTGGAAACACCATATATTTT.

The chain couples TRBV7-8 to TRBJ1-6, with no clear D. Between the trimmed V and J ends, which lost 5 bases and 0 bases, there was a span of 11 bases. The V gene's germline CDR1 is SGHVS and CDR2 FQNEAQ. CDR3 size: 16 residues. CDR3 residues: CASSPTWASYNSPLHF. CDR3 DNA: TGTGCCAGCAGCCCCACGTGGGCCTCCTATAATTCACCCCTCCACTTT. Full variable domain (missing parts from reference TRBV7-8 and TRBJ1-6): GAGVSQSPRYKVAKRGQDVALRCDPISGHVSLFWYQQALGQGPEFLTYFQNEAQLDKSGLPSDRFFAERPEGSVSTLKIQRTQQEDSAVYLCASSPTWASYNSPLHFGNGTRLTVT.

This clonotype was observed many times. The CDR3 sequence is CASGGTGPDGELFF. The CDR3 DNA reads TGTGCCAGCGGGGGAACGGGACCCGACGGGGAGCTGTTTTTT. The V gene is TRBV2, the J gene TRBJ2-2; D may be TRBD1 or TRBD2 (5 bases each). The CDR3 has 14 amino acids. In germline, CDR1 is SNHLY, CDR2 FYNNEI. V lost 8 bases and J lost 7, with 17 bases in between. Combining the CDR3 with reference TRBV2 and TRBJ2-2 gives the whole variable domain EPEVTQTPSHQVTQMGQEVILRCVPISNHLYFYWYRQILGQKVEFLVSFYNNEISEKSEIFDDQFSVERPDGSNFTLKIRSTKLEDSAMYFCASGGTGPDGELFFGEGSRLTVL.

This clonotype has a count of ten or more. CDR3 nucleotide sequence: TGTGCCAGCAGCCAAGATGGTCTAGCAGCTAGCACAGATACGCAGTATTTT. Residues: CASSQDGLAASTDTQYF. This sequence joins TRBV4-2 and TRBJ2-3, with a weak D call TRBD2 (5 bases). Germline CDR1 and CDR2: LGHNA and YNFKEQ. The CDR3 is 17 residues long. V dropped 0 bases and J dropped 0 bases, with 13 bases sitting between them.

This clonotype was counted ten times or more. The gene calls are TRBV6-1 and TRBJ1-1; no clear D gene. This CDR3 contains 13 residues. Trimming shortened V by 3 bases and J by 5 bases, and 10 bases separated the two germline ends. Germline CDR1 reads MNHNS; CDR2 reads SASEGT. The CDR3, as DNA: TGTGCCAGCAGTGAGGATGAGAAGACTGAAGCTTTCTTT. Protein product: CASSEDEKTEAFF.

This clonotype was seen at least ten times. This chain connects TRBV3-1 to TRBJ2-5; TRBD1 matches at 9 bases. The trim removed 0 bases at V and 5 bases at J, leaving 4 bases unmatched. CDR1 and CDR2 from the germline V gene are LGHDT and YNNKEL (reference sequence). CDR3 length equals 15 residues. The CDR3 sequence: CASSQDSGTGETQYF. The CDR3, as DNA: TGTGCCAGCAGCCAAGACTCCGGGACAGGGGAGACCCAGTACTTC.

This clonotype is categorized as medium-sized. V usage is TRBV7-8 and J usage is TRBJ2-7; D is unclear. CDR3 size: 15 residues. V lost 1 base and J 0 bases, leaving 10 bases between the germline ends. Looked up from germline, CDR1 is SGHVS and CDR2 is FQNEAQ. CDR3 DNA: TGTGCCAGCAGCTTAGAGATTGTCGGCTCCTACGAGCAGTACTTC. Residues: CASSLEIVGSYEQYF.

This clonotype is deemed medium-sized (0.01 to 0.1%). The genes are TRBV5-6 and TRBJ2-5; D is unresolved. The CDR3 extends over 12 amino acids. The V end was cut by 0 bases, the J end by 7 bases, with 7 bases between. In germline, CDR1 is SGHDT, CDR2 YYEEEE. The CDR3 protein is CASSLDDGTQYF. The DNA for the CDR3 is TGTGCCAGCAGCTTGGATGATGGGACCCAGTACTTC.

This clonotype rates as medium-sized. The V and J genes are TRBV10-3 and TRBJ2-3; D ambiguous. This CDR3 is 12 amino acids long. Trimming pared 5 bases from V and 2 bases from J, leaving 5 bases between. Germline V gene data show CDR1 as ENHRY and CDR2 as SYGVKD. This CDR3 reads CAISRDTDTQYF. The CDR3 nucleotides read TGTGCCATCAGTCGAGACACAGATACGCAGTATTTT.

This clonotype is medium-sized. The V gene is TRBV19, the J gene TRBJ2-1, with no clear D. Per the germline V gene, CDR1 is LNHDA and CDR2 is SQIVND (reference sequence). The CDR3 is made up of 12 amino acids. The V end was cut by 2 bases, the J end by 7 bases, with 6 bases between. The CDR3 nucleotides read TGTGCCAGTAGTATAAGGGTAAATGAGCAGTTCTTC. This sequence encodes CASSIRVNEQFF.

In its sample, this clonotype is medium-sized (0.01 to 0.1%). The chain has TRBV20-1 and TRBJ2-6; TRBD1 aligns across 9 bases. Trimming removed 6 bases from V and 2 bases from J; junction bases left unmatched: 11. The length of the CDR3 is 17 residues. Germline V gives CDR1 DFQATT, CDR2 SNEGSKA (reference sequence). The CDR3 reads CSARDREVYAGANVLTF. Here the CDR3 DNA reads TGCAGTGCCAGGGACAGGGAGGTGTACGCTGGGGCCAACGTCCTGACTTTC.

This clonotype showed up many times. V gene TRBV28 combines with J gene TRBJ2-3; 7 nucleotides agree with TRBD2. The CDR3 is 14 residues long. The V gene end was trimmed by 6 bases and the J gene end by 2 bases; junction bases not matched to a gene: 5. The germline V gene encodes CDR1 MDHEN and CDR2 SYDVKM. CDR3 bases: TGTGCCAGCAGCCTTAGCGGGCACACAGATACGCAGTATTTT. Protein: CASSLSGHTDTQYF. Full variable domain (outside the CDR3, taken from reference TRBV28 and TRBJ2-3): DVKVTQSSRYLVKRTGEKVFLECVQDMDHENMFWYRQDPGLGLRLIYFSYDVKMKEKGDIPEGYSVSREKKERFSLILESASTNQTSMYLCASSLSGHTDTQYFGPGTRLTVL.

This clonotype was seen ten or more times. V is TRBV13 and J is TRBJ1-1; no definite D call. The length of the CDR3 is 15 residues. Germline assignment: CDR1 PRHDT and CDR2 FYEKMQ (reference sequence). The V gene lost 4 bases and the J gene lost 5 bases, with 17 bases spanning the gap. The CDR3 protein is CASSSLKVERTEAFF. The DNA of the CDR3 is TGTGCCAGCAGCTCCCTGAAGGTCGAAAGGACTGAAGCTTTCTTT.

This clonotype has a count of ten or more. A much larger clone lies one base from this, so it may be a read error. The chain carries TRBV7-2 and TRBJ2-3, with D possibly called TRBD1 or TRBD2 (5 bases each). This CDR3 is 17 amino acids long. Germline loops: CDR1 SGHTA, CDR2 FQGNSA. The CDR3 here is CASSLVRDPMGADMQYF. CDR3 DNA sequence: TGTGCCAGCAGCTTAGTCCGGGACCCCATGGGAGCAGATATGCAGTATTTT.

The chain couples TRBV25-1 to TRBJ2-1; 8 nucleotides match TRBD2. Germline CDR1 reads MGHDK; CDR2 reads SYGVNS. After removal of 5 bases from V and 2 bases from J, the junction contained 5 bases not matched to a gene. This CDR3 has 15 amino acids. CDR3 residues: CASSPLAGPYNEQFF. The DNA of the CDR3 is TGTGCCAGCAGTCCCCTAGCGGGTCCCTACAATGAGCAGTTCTTC.

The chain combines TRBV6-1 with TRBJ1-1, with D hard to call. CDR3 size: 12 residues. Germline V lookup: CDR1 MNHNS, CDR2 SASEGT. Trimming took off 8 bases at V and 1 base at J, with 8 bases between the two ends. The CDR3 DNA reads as TGTGCCAGCCACCGGGGGAACACTGAAGCTTTCTTT. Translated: CASHRGNTEAFF.

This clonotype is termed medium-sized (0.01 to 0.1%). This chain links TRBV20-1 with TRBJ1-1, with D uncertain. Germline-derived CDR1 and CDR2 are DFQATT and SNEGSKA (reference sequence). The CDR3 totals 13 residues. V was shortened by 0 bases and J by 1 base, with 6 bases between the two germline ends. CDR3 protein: CSARDLANTEAFF. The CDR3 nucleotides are TGCAGTGCTAGAGACCTTGCGAACACTGAAGCTTTCTTT.

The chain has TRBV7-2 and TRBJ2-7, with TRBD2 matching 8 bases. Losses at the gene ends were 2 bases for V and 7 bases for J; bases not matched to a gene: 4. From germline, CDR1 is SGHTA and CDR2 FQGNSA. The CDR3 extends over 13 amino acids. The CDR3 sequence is CASSLRAGGEQYF. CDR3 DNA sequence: TGTGCCAGCAGCTTACGCGCGGGAGGAGAGCAGTACTTC.